The rows below give T cell receptor beta chains drawn from one sample of a study of shared clonotypes between healthy human individuals. Assay used: immunoSEQ multiplex PCR; TCRdb lists only in-frame clones, some missing. The data contain fewer than 1 million clones, 96% of them singletons. The specimen sequenced was naive CD8+ T cells sorted from blood. The receptors shown here come from a man younger than 40 in good health. CDR3s include the opening cysteine and the closing phenylalanine or tryptophan. The D gene is left open where the match is weak. Some rows have no size entry. The others give once, few or many, or a class for an expanded clone.

j_call,v_call,clone_size,d_call,cdr3_nt,cdr3_aa
TRBJ2-7,TRBV19,.,.,TGTGCCAGTAGCCCGACCCGGGACGGAACCTACGAGCAGTACTTC,CASSPTRDGTYEQYF
TRBJ2-3,TRBV7-6,.,TRBD2,TGTGCCAGCAGCCCGGGACTAGCGGAGCGCACAGATACGCAGTATTTT,CASSPGLAERTDTQYF
TRBJ2-3,TRBV7-2,.,TRBD1,TGTGCCAGCAGCTTTAGCAGGGGGTGGGGCACAGATACGCAGTATTTT,CASSFSRGWGTDTQYF
TRBJ1-1,TRBV6-1,.,.,TGTGCCAGCAGCGCCCCCGGCTACCCCCCTGAAGCTTTCTTT,CASSAPGYPPEAFF
TRBJ2-3,TRBV9,.,.,TGTGCCAGCAGCCCCGGTAGCACAGATACGCAGTATTTT,CASSPGSTDTQYF
TRBJ1-1,TRBV29-1,.,TRBD1,TGCAGCGTGGGAGCAGGGGGCACTGAAGCTTTCTTT,CSVGAGGTEAFF
TRBJ2-1,TRBV19,.,.,TGTGCCAGTACGGGGACAAGCTACAATGAGCAGTTCTTC,CASTGTSYNEQFF
TRBJ2-7,TRBV28,.,.,TGTGCCAGCCTAGCAGGGTTGACCTACGAGCAGTACTTC,CASLAGLTYEQYF
TRBJ2-7,TRBV5-1,.,TRBD2,TGCGCCAGCAGCCTCCTAGCGGGCAACGAGCAGTACTTC,CASSLLAGNEQYF
TRBJ2-1,TRBV2,.,TRBD2,TGTGCCAGCAGTCCCGAGAGCGGGGAGGGGAATGAGCAGTTCTTC,CASSPESGEGNEQFF
TRBJ2-2,TRBV2,once,.,TGTGCCAGCGGCGAGAGAGGGGACATTAACACCGGGGAGCTGTTTTTT,CASGERGDINTGELFF
TRBJ2-3,TRBV5-6,.,.,TGTGCCAGCAGCTTGCAGGGGTCAGATACGCAGTATTTT,CASSLQGSDTQYF
TRBJ1-2,TRBV7-9,.,.,TGTGCCAGCAGCTTAGTCGGCGCTTTGGAGGGCTACACCTTC,CASSLVGALEGYTF
TRBJ2-6,TRBV6-6,.,.,TGTGCCAGCAGTACCCTTATCTCTGGGGCCAACGTCCTGACTTTC,CASSTLISGANVLTF
TRBJ2-7,TRBV10-1,.,.,TGCGCCAGCAGTGACGACAGGCTCGAGGATTCCTACGAGCAGTACTTC,CASSDDRLEDSYEQYF
TRBJ1-1,TRBV7-9,.,.,TGTGCCAGCAGCTTGGCCGACAGGAACACTGAAGCTTTCTTT,CASSLADRNTEAFF
TRBJ1-5,TRBV28,.,TRBD1,TGTGCCAGCAGCCGGGCCCGGACAGGGTATCAGCAGCCCCAGCATTTT,CASSRARTGYQQPQHF
TRBJ1-3,TRBV5-1,.,.,TGCGCCAGCAGCTTGGAAGGTGTTACCTCTGGAAACACCATATATTTT,CASSLEGVTSGNTIYF
TRBJ2-2,TRBV13,.,.,TGTGCCAGCAGCCTAGGGGGTTCCGGGGTGTTTTTT,CASSLGGSGVFF
TRBJ1-2,TRBV6-6,.,.,TGTGCCAGCAGTTACTCTCAGGACCCCGATGGCTACACCTTC,CASSYSQDPDGYTF
TRBJ2-1,TRBV7-9,.,.,TGTGCCAGCAGCTCTGAGGCTTACAATGAGCAGTTCTTC,CASSSEAYNEQFF
TRBJ2-7,TRBV9,once,TRBD1,TGTGCCAGCAGTTCCGGGACAGCCAACTACGAGCAGTACTTC,CASSSGTANYEQYF
TRBJ2-1,TRBV5-1,.,.,TGCGCCAGCAGCTTGGCACAGGGACACTACAATGAGCAGTTCTTC,CASSLAQGHYNEQFF
TRBJ2-5,TRBV25-1,.,.,TGTGCCAGCACCGGCCGAGAGACCCAGTACTTC,CASTGRETQYF
TRBJ2-5,TRBV6-1,.,.,TGTGCCAGCAGTGAAGTATCGGGGACTGCACGGACCCAGTACTTC,CASSEVSGTARTQYF
TRBJ2-1,TRBV25-1,few,.,TGTGCCAGCCCTCTGTGGTTCTGGCATGAGCAGTTCTTC,CASPLWFWHEQFF
TRBJ2-7,TRBV7-9,.,TRBD2,TGTGCCAGCTCCGGGACTAGCGGTCCCTACGAGCAGTACTTC,CASSGTSGPYEQYF
TRBJ2-7,TRBV30,.,TRBD2,TGTGCCTGGAGTCCAGCGGGAGCGTTTGGCGAGCAGTACTTC,CAWSPAGAFGEQYF
TRBJ2-1,TRBV9,.,TRBD2,TGTGCCAGCAGCCCTGGGCTAGCGGGATCCTACAATGAGCAGTTCTTC,CASSPGLAGSYNEQFF
TRBJ1-1,TRBV19,.,TRBD1,TGTGCCAGTAGTATAGGACAGGGGGCGAGGACTGAAGCTTTCTTT,CASSIGQGARTEAFF
TRBJ1-2,TRBV29-1,.,.,TGCAGCGTGAATGGTAACTATGGCTACACCTTC,CSVNGNYGYTF
TRBJ2-2,TRBV6-5,.,.,TGTGCCAGCAGTTACTCCGGCGGGAAGGTCGGGGAGCTGTTTTTT,CASSYSGGKVGELFF
TRBJ1-1,TRBV10-3,.,.,TGTGCCACTCAGGACCTTATGAACACTGAAGCTTTCTTT,CATQDLMNTEAFF
TRBJ1-5,TRBV2,.,.,TGTGCCAGCAGGAGCAGAAATCAGCCCCAGCATTTT,CASRSRNQPQHF
TRBJ1-5,TRBV6-5,once,.,TGTGCCAGCAGTTACTCGATAAAGGAGCCCCAGCATTTT,CASSYSIKEPQHF
TRBJ2-7,TRBV28,.,.,TGTGCCAGCAGTTCGATTAACAGATTAAACGAGCAGTACTTC,CASSSINRLNEQYF
TRBJ2-7,TRBV27,.,.,TGTGCCAGCAGTTTAAAACGGTCCTACGAGCAGTACTTC,CASSLKRSYEQYF
TRBJ1-1,TRBV7-9,.,.,TGTGCCAGCAGCCCGAGGGATAACACTGAAGCTTTCTTT,CASSPRDNTEAFF
TRBJ1-5,TRBV19,.,.,TGTGCCAGTAGTATCGGGGGCGGGAATCGGAATCAGCCCCAGCATTTT,CASSIGGGNRNQPQHF
TRBJ2-7,TRBV6-5,once,TRBD1,TGTGCCAGCAGTCCCGGGACAGGTGTCGAGCAGTACTTC,CASSPGTGVEQYF
TRBJ1-4,TRBV14,.,.,TGTGCCAGCAGCCCCTTCGGGACGAATAATGAAAAACTGTTTTTT,CASSPFGTNNEKLFF
TRBJ1-2,TRBV9,.,TRBD1,TGTGCCAGCAAAAACAGGGGGAATGGCTACACCTTC,CASKNRGNGYTF
TRBJ1-2,TRBV27,.,.,TGTGCCAGCAGTTCACAACGTAACTATGGCTACACCTTC,CASSSQRNYGYTF
TRBJ2-7,TRBV27,.,TRBD1,TGTGCCAGCAGTATTGGACAGGGGGTTGAGCAGTACTTC,CASSIGQGVEQYF